This T cell receptor beta chain stems from a study of blood T cells in healthy people across ages. Study-level points and caveats: Long-lived donors carried more naive CD4+ cells and greater diversity than aged donors. It was not known whether donors were CMV positive (a possible confounder of expanded clonotype changes).

The V segment lost 2 bases and the J segment 8 bases; nucleotides outside the gene matches: 17. CDR3 length: 18 amino acids. Germline CDR1 reads MNHNS; CDR2 reads SASEGT. A sample-barcoded 5' primer and a J-beta primer mix were used in a second PCR of roughly 6 to 12 cycles. Carrying 12 random nucleotides, a template-switch adaptor labeled each individual cDNA molecule. MiXCR, applied by TCRdb to the 5' RACE reads, yields one record per CDR3 protein. The sample includes 1.5 million to 2 million distinct CDR3 sequences, roughly 30% of them seen just once. In regard to this clonotype: Its antigen is unidentified.

The rearrangement links TRBV6-1 to TRBJ2-1; 8 positions agree with TRBD1. Sequencing used blood. This TCR came from a woman in her twenties or thirties in good health. The CDR3 DNA is TGTGCCAGCAGTGAAACCACCAGGGACAGGCTAAGGTTTGATGAGCAGTTCTTC. It codes for CASSETTRDRLRFDEQFF.